This T cell receptor beta chain was identified during a study of T cells expressing NK-cell markers. Study-wide context: Source material for TCR beta repertoires consisted of sorted CD3+CD56+NKG2C+, CD3+CD56+NKG2C- and CD3+CD56-NKG2C+ T cells. Sequenced donors, eight in total, included seven who were HCMV-seropositive and one who was seronegative.

TCRdb reprocessed the 5' RACE reads; each CDR3 protein has one entry and no DNA is given. This listing includes 350,000 to 450,000 distinct CDR3 sequences. Whole-study results and caveats: Leadership of the CD3+CD56-NKG2C+ fraction also belonged to these clonotypes in four donors. Dominant NKG2C+ clonotype frequencies of roughly 1.0-7.0% of CD8+ T cells were measured in six or seven donors.

Germline CDR1 reads SNHLY; CDR2 reads FYNNEI. The CDR3 totals 18 residues. Worth noting for this clonotype: The antigen is undetermined.

V gene TRBV2 combines with J gene TRBJ2-6; TCRdb designates TRBD1, a call that cannot be tested without DNA. The source of this sequence is a man aged 18-70 years in good health. Material: blood T cells: a sorted CD56 or NKG2C T cell subset, CD4+ or CD8+ T cells, or bulk PBMC T cells (not recorded which). The CDR3: CASSASQGSNAGANVLTF.